One sample yielded the 19 T cell receptor beta chains listed below, sequenced in a study of shared clonotypes between healthy human individuals. Profiling relied on immunoSEQ multiplex PCR, and the TCRdb table lists in-frame clones only, not all of them. The sample yields a few million clones, approximately 92% seen once. Sequenced: naive CD4+ T cells sorted from blood. Stated subset: CD45RA+ positively selected. The receptor set was obtained from a man younger than 35 in good health.

This rearrangement joins TRBV2 to TRBJ2-2; TRBD1 is a possible D gene (6 bases). Trimming took 5 bases from V and 4 from J, leaving 11 bases between them. The CDR3 has 14 residues. Germline-derived CDR1 and CDR2 are SNHLY and FYNNEI. CDR3 in amino acids: CASSTGSGTGELFF. The DNA for the CDR3 is TGTGCCAGCAGTACAGGGAGTGGCACCGGGGAGCTGTTTTTT.

This sequence joins TRBV7-2 and TRBJ1-4, with 8 bases identical to TRBD1. CDR1 is SGHTA and CDR2 is FQGNSA in the germline V gene. The CDR3 is made up of 15 amino acids. Trimming cost V 4 bases and J 7 bases; bases outside gene matches: 8. This chain's CDR3 is CASSYPGGAGEKLFF. In DNA form, the CDR3 reads TGTGCCAGCAGCTACCCAGGGGGCGCGGGTGAAAAACTGTTTTTT.

With respect to this clone: One end of the junction does not line up with germline, which may come from a read error. Distinct nucleotide sequences in the sample also encode this CDR3. The chain uses TRBV5-1 and TRBJ1-2, with a weak D call TRBD1 (5 bases). Looked up from germline, CDR1 is SGHRS and CDR2 is YFSETQ. The CDR3 consists of 17 residues. As DNA, the CDR3 is TGCGCCAGCAGCTTGGGATCGGCAGACACTCGGCTTCGGGGCTACACCTTT. It codes for CASSLGSADTRLRGYTF.

This clone was picked up one time. The chain couples TRBV10-3 to TRBJ1-4, with no clear D. Germline lookup yields CDR1 ENHRY and CDR2 SYGVKD. Trimming shortened V by 0 bases and J by 4 bases, and 9 bases separated the two germline ends. The CDR3 totals 15 residues. This CDR3 is CAISESASNNEKLFF. CDR3 in DNA: TGTGCCATCAGTGAGTCTGCCAGCAATAATGAAAAACTGTTTTTT.

A note on this clone: The sample carries other DNA sequences with the same CDR3. The rearrangement links TRBV4-3 to TRBJ2-5; a weak D match, TRBD2 (6 bases). With 3 bases removed from V and 5 bases from J, the gap between germline ends came to 7 bases. The CDR3 has 12 residues. Germline loops: CDR1 LGHNA, CDR2 YSLEER. The CDR3 region has the DNA TGCGCCAGCAGCCAGGCGGGGGAGACCCAGTACTTC. It specifies CASSQAGETQYF.

The chain links TRBV6-4 to TRBJ2-7; the D gene is possibly TRBD1 (5 bases). CDR3 length equals 13 residues. The V and J ends lost 3 bases and 5 bases respectively, with 11 bases between them. CDR1 is MRHNA and CDR2 is SNTAGT in the germline V gene. CDR3 nucleotide sequence: TGTGCCAGCAGTGAGCGAAGGGGAAACGAGCAGTACTTC. Translation gives CASSERRGNEQYF.

V usage is TRBV5-6 and J usage is TRBJ2-5; D is ambiguous. CDR3 size: 14 residues. The ends were cut back, 0 bases at V and 3 bases at J, with 9 bases in the middle. Germline V gene lookup returns CDR1 SGHDT and CDR2 YYEEEE. The CDR3 region is CASSLVLREETQYF. The CDR3 DNA reads as TGTGCCAGCAGCTTGGTCCTAAGGGAAGAGACCCAGTACTTC.

The chain combines TRBV18 with TRBJ2-7; 7 bases align to TRBD1. The CDR3 runs to 13 residues. The V gene end was trimmed by 5 bases and the J gene end by 5 bases; junction bases not matched to a gene: 6. Germline V gene lookup returns CDR1 KGHSH and CDR2 LQKENI. The CDR3 region has the DNA TGTGCCAGCTCAGCCGGACAGGTGAACGAGCAGTACTTC. This sequence encodes CASSAGQVNEQYF.

The chain combines TRBV11-2 with TRBJ2-2; 9 nucleotides line up with TRBD2. In germline, CDR1 is SGHAT, CDR2 FQNNGV. The CDR3 totals 15 residues. V lost 7 bases and J lost 6; bases outside the gene matches: 9. Here the CDR3 reads CASTVAGAGAGELFF. Here the CDR3 DNA reads TGTGCCAGCACCGTAGCGGGGGCGGGCGCCGGGGAGCTGTTTTTT.

The genes are TRBV11-2 and TRBJ2-1; 7 bases agree with TRBD1. Germline CDR1 is SGHAT and CDR2 is FQNNGV. The CDR3 is 13 residues long. V lost 5 bases, J lost 7 bases, and 5 bases stayed unmatched. Here the CDR3 reads CASSPGRGNEQFF. The CDR3 region has the DNA TGTGCCAGCAGCCCAGGCAGGGGGAATGAGCAGTTCTTC. The variable domain in full, with the rest retrieved from reference TRBV11-2 and TRBJ2-1, is EAGVAQSPRYKIIEKRQSVAFWCNPISGHATLYWYQQILGQGPKLLIQFQNNGVVDDSQLPKDRFSAERLKGVDSTLKIQPAKLEDSAVYLCASSPGRGNEQFFGPGTRLTVL.

This chain uses TRBV6-6 with TRBJ2-7, with TRBD2 as a possible D gene (6 bases). Trimming shortened V by 0 bases and J by 6 bases, and 15 bases separated the two germline ends. Looked up from germline, CDR1 is MNHNY and CDR2 is SVGAGI (reference sequence). The CDR3 has 15 amino acids. The CDR3 is CASSYSAGLNFEQYF. The CDR3 DNA reads TGTGCCAGCAGTTACTCAGCGGGTCTAAACTTCGAGCAGTACTTC.

The V and J genes are TRBV2 and TRBJ1-3; 8 positions match TRBD1. The ends lost 8 bases at V and 3 bases at J; junction bases unmatched: 3. Germline CDR1 reads SNHLY; CDR2 reads FYNNEI. The CDR3 is 13 amino acids. The CDR3: CASATGVGNTIYF. The DNA for the CDR3 is TGTGCCAGCGCGACAGGGGTTGGAAACACCATATATTTT.

V gene TRBV5-1 combines with J gene TRBJ2-7; the D is unclear. This CDR3 has 13 residues. Trimming shortened V by 4 bases and J by 3 bases, and 11 bases separated the two germline ends. CDR1 is SGHRS, CDR2 YFSETQ, per germline. In DNA, the CDR3 is TGCGCCAGCAGCCCCCCTTGGAACTACGAGCAGTACTTC. It is translated as CASSPPWNYEQYF.

The rearrangement links TRBV19 to TRBJ1-3; TRBD1 matches 8 bases. J lost 2 bases, V lost 4 bases, and 7 bases had no gene match. Germline CDR1 LNHDA, CDR2 SQIVND (reference sequence). This CDR3 is built from 16 residues. CDR3 bases: TGTGCCAGTAGTACGGGGACAGGACGCACTGGAAACACCATATATTTT. Translation gives CASSTGTGRTGNTIYF.

This chain links TRBV5-4 with TRBJ2-3, with D possibly called TRBD1 or TRBD2 (5 bases each). The CDR3 is made up of 15 amino acids. The V end lost 5 bases, the J end lost 1 base, and 14 bases lay between the germline ends. Germline loops: CDR1 SGHNT, CDR2 YYREEE (reference sequence). The DNA of the CDR3 is TGTGCCAGCAGGTCCGGGGCCTCCGGCACAGATACGCAGTATTTT. Translated, it gives CASRSGASGTDTQYF.

The chain employs TRBV18 and TRBJ1-2; D is perhaps TRBD1 (6 bases). CDR3 length equals 17 residues. V shed 1 base and J shed 3 bases, with 18 bases lying between them. CDR1 KGHSH and CDR2 LQKENI come from the germline V gene. The CDR3 sequence is CASSPQGTGGADYGYTF. CDR3 DNA sequence: TGTGCCAGCTCACCACAAGGCACGGGGGGCGCGGACTATGGCTACACCTTC. Drawing the rest from reference TRBV18 and TRBJ1-2, the complete variable domain is NAGVMQNPRHLVRRRGQEARLRCSPMKGHSHVYWYRQLPEEGLKFMVYLQKENIIDESGMPKERFSAEFPKEGPSILRIQQVVRGDSAAYFCASSPQGTGGADYGYTFGSGTRLTVV.

This chain links TRBV5-4 with TRBJ1-1, with D possibly matching TRBD1 (6 bases). Germline lookup yields CDR1 SGHNT and CDR2 YYREEE (reference sequence). Between the trimmed V and J ends, which lost 2 bases and 5 bases, there was a span of 7 bases. The CDR3 length is 12 residues. The chain's CDR3 is CASSFQGTEAFF. Written as DNA, the CDR3 is TGTGCCAGCAGCTTTCAGGGGACTGAAGCTTTCTTT.

CDR3 nucleotides: TGTGCCAGCAGCCGGGAGATTGGGACCCAGTACTTC. Its protein product is CASSREIGTQYF. The gene calls are TRBV7-2 and TRBJ2-5; a possible D gene is TRBD2 (6 bases). With 5 bases removed from V and 7 bases from J, the gap between germline ends came to 11 bases. Germline V gene sequence: CDR1 SGHTA, CDR2 FQGNSA. The length of the CDR3 is 12 residues.

This clone was recorded a few times. Other DNA sequences in this sample translate to the same CDR3. This chain links TRBV5-4 with TRBJ2-7; D uncertain. Trimming stripped 1 base from V and 0 bases from J, with 2 bases between. This CDR3 is built from 12 residues. Germline assignment: CDR1 SGHNT and CDR2 YYREEE (reference sequence). The CDR3 DNA reads as TGTGCCAGCAGCTTGAACTCCTACGAGCAGTACTTC. This translates into CASSLNSYEQYF.